A single sample is the source of the 23 T cell receptor beta chains below, sequenced in a study of OX40 agonist ivuxolimab in advanced cancers. Sequencing was performed with immunoSEQ multiplex PCR; in TCRdb, only in-frame clones are kept and a portion is missing. The sample records approximately 89,000 clones, roughly 88% being singletons. The sample here was CD4+ or CD8+ T cells sorted from blood, taken in a trial of the OX40 agonist ivuxolimab. Receptors originate from an adult with an advanced solid tumor such as melanoma, head and neck, liver or kidney cancer.

V usage is TRBV28 and J usage is TRBJ2-7, with 7 bases lining up with TRBD1. Germline CDR1 reads MDHEN; CDR2 reads SYDVKM. The CDR3 contains 11 residues. V dropped 7 bases and J dropped 6; count of bases not matched to a gene: 3. CDR3 region: CASTHRGEQYF. Written as DNA, the CDR3 is TGTGCCAGCACCCACAGGGGCGAGCAGTACTTC.

The chain couples TRBV6-5 to TRBJ2-7; 12 bases agree with TRBD2. Germline trimming cut 0 bases from V and 4 bases from J; bases unmatched to any gene: 4. The CDR3 extends over 16 amino acids. Germline V gives CDR1 MNHEY, CDR2 SVGAGI. This CDR3 reads CASSYSLAGGVYEQYF. For the CDR3, the DNA is TGTGCCAGCAGTTACTCACTAGCGGGAGGAGTTTACGAGCAGTACTTC.

The sample holds a few counts of this clone. This chain joins TRBV5-6 and TRBJ1-5; the D gene is possibly TRBD1 (6 bases). This CDR3 is built from 13 residues. Trimming removed 4 bases from V and 7 bases from J, with 12 bases in between. CDR1 is SGHDT, CDR2 YYEEEE, per germline. Written as DNA, the CDR3 is TGTGCCAGCAGCCTTACAGGGAACCAGCCCCAGCATTTT. Its protein is CASSLTGNQPQHF.

The rearrangement uses TRBV27 and TRBJ2-2, with 7 bases aligning to TRBD2. Germline lookup yields CDR1 MNHEY and CDR2 SMNVEV (reference sequence). CDR3 length: 14 residues. V lost 5 bases and J lost 4; bases outside the gene matches: 4. This CDR3 is CASSSGTGTGELFF. CDR3 nucleotide sequence: TGTGCCAGCAGTAGCGGGACGGGCACCGGGGAGCTGTTTTTT.

This rearrangement joins TRBV5-1 to TRBJ2-2; 14 bases agree with TRBD2. Trimming at V came to 4 bases and at J to 7 bases, leaving 9 bases not matched to a gene. Germline CDR1 SGHRS, CDR2 YFSETQ. The CDR3 consists of 17 residues. CDR3 in amino acids: CASSPPGLAGANGELFF. The DNA for the CDR3 is TGCGCCAGCAGCCCCCCGGGACTAGCGGGAGCTAACGGGGAGCTGTTTTTT.

The rearrangement joins TRBV5-1 to TRBJ1-3; D ambiguous. Per germline, CDR1 SGHRS and CDR2 YFSETQ. The CDR3 contains 16 residues. Trimming took 0 bases from V and 0 from J, leaving 10 bases between them. The CDR3 nucleotides read TGCGCCAGCAGCTTGGATTCCCCGAGCTCTGGAAACACCATATATTTT. Translation gives CASSLDSPSSGNTIYF.

The chain has TRBV7-9 and TRBJ2-3; no clear D. CDR3 length: 14 residues. Deletions cut 7 bases from V and 0 bases from J, with 11 bases between. The germline CDR1 and CDR2 sequences are SEHNR and FQNEAQ (reference sequence). The DNA of the CDR3 is TGTGCCAGCACCTACCCTCGAAGCACAGATACGCAGTATTTT. This gives the protein CASTYPRSTDTQYF. Drawing the rest from reference TRBV7-9 and TRBJ2-3, the complete variable domain is DTGVSQNPRHKITKRGQNVTFRCDPISEHNRLYWYRQTLGQGPEFLTYFQNEAQLEKSRLLSDRFSAERPKGSFSTLEIQRTEQGDSAMYLCASTYPRSTDTQYFGPGTRLTVL.

This rearrangement joins TRBV11-2 to TRBJ1-5; D gene unclear. Trimming left V 5 bases short and J 1 base short, with 12 bases between. The CDR3 has 15 amino acids. Looked up from germline, CDR1 is SGHAT and CDR2 is FQNNGV. This CDR3 is CASSLSDRSNQPQHF. The CDR3 DNA reads as TGTGCCAGCAGCCTTTCCGACCGCAGCAATCAGCCCCAGCATTTT.

This clone occurred a few times. The V gene is TRBV19, the J gene TRBJ1-5, with D possibly being TRBD1 (6 bases). The CDR3 covers 13 residues. Germline values: CDR1 LNHDA, CDR2 SQIVND (reference sequence). V lost 6 bases and J lost 6, with 12 bases in between. CDR3 DNA sequence: TGTGCCAGTAGGGGGGACATGCCTCAGCCCCAGCATTTT. This encodes CASRGDMPQPQHF.

The chain has TRBV18 and TRBJ1-1; D call uncertain. This CDR3 has 12 amino acids. The germline V gene has CDR1 KGHSH and CDR2 LQKENI. V was pared by 0 bases and J by 3 bases, with 2 bases between. The DNA for the CDR3 is TGTGCCAGCTCACCACCGGACACTGAAGCTTTCTTT. As protein: CASSPPDTEAFF.

Points on this clone: Sequence at one end of the junction differs from germline and may be a read error. The chain combines TRBV28 with TRBJ2-7, with 7 bases that match TRBD2. The germline V gene has CDR1 MDHEN and CDR2 SYDVKM. The CDR3 consists of 12 residues. CDR3 region: CASSASGRVVNF. Written as DNA, the CDR3 is TGTGCCAGCAGTGCTTCGGGGAGGGTTGTGAACTTC.

The rearrangement uses TRBV9 and TRBJ2-5; D gene unclear. The V end was cut by 0 bases, the J end by 2 bases, with 8 bases between. The CDR3 runs 14 residues. Germline loops: CDR1 SGDLS, CDR2 YYNGEE. Here the CDR3 DNA reads TGTGCCAGCAGCGTAGAATTCAGACAAGAGACCCAGTACTTC. Protein: CASSVEFRQETQYF. Based on the CDR3 plus reference TRBV9 and TRBJ2-5, the full variable domain is DSGVTQTPKHLITATGQRVTLRCSPRSGDLSVYWYQQSLDQGLQFLIQYYNGEERAKGNILERFSAQQFPDLHSELNLSSLELGDSALYFCASSVEFRQETQYFGPGTRLLVL.

V gene TRBV7-6 combines with J gene TRBJ1-1, with 7 positions matching TRBD1. V dropped 2 bases and J dropped 3; count of bases not matched to a gene: 0. In germline, CDR1 is SGHVS, CDR2 FNYEAQ. CDR3 size: 13 residues. The DNA for the CDR3 is TGTGCCAGCAGCTTACAGGGGGACACTGAAGCTTTCTTT. Translation: CASSLQGDTEAFF.

This sequence joins TRBV28 and TRBJ2-5; possibly TRBD1 or TRBD2 for D (5 bases each). Near its end, the DNA agrees better with TRBJ2-7, so the J call may be wrong. The CDR3 runs 14 residues. Germline CDR1 MDHEN, CDR2 SYDVKM. In DNA, the CDR3 is TGTGCCAGCTCTCGAGGTGGGGGCTCCTACGAGCAGTACTTC. Its translation: CASSRGGGSYEQYF.

The chain has TRBV28 and TRBJ1-4; TRBD1 is a possible D gene (6 bases). CDR3 length: 14 amino acids. Trimming stripped 8 bases from V and 3 bases from J, with 13 bases between. In germline, CDR1 is MDHEN, CDR2 SYDVKM. CDR3 region: CASPIRGANEKLFF. CDR3 DNA sequence: TGTGCCAGCCCGATCAGGGGTGCTAATGAAAAACTGTTTTTT.

V gene TRBV7-8 combines with J gene TRBJ2-2; 7 bases are a match to TRBD1. Germline values: CDR1 SGHVS, CDR2 FQNEAQ. The CDR3 sequence is 16 residues long. J was trimmed by 0 bases and V by 3 bases; bases with no gene match: 4. This CDR3 is CASSFRDRSNTGELFF. The CDR3 DNA reads TGTGCCAGCAGCTTCCGGGACAGATCGAACACCGGGGAGCTGTTTTTT.

The rearrangement joins TRBV2 to TRBJ1-4; no definite D call. Germline V lookup: CDR1 SNHLY, CDR2 FYNNEI. Deletions cut 2 bases from V and 8 bases from J, with 9 bases between. This CDR3 is 13 amino acids long. CDR3 in DNA: TGTGCCAGCAGTGAATTGAGTGAGGAAAAACTGTTTTTT. Translating it yields CASSELSEEKLFF.

The chain couples TRBV5-6 to TRBJ1-4; D is unclear. Deletions cut 2 bases from V and 8 bases from J, with 19 bases between. The CDR3 is made up of 16 amino acids. Germline assignment: CDR1 SGHDT and CDR2 YYEEEE. Here the CDR3 reads CASSLEGGARGEKLFF. CDR3 coding DNA: TGTGCCAGCAGCTTAGAGGGTGGAGCACGAGGCGAAAAACTGTTTTTT.

The chain combines TRBV25-1 with TRBJ2-7; either TRBD1 or TRBD2 may fit D (5 bases each). V lost 4 bases to trimming and J lost 0 bases, with 13 bases between them. Germline CDR1 and CDR2: MGHDK and SYGVNS. The CDR3 length is 15 residues. The CDR3 loop reads CASSGLGVASYEQYF. In DNA form, the CDR3 reads TGTGCCAGCAGTGGGCTGGGGGTGGCCTCCTACGAGCAGTACTTC.

This clone is judged medium-sized. The V and J genes are TRBV15 and TRBJ1-5; D gene ambiguous. Trimming removed 8 bases from V and 2 bases from J, with 16 bases in between. Germline V gene data show CDR1 as LNHNV and CDR2 as YYDKDF (reference sequence). This CDR3 spans 15 amino acids. The CDR3 region is CATAGQVMGNQPQHF. The CDR3 DNA reads as TGTGCCACCGCAGGCCAGGTGATGGGCAATCAGCCCCAGCATTTT.

The CDR3 region is CASSDWAGTDTQYF. Written as DNA, the CDR3 is TGTGCCAGCAGTGACTGGGCGGGAACAGATACGCAGTATTTT. The chain combines TRBV6-4 with TRBJ2-3, with D maybe TRBD2 (6 bases). CDR3 size: 14 residues. Germline CDR1 and CDR2: MRHNA and SNTAGT. Between the trimmed V and J ends, which lost 1 base and 3 bases, there was a span of 8 bases.

The chain links TRBV5-1 to TRBJ2-1; 8 bases are shared with TRBD2. Trimming took 4 bases from V and 0 from J; bases not matched to a gene: 6. The germline gives CDR1 SGHRS, CDR2 YFSETQ. CDR3 size: 16 residues. In nucleotides, the CDR3 is TGCGCCAGCAGCGCTACTAGCGGTAACTCCTACAATGAGCAGTTCTTC. Its translation is CASSATSGNSYNEQFF.

This rearrangement joins TRBV7-2 to TRBJ2-2; maybe TRBD2 (6 bases). The V end lost 3 bases, the J end lost 6 bases, and 14 bases lay between the germline ends. CDR3 length: 15 residues. Germline V CDR1 and CDR2: SGHTA, FQGNSA. CDR3 bases: TGTGCCAGCAGCTTCCAGACTAGTTTGTCCGGGGAGCTGTTTTTT. Protein sequence: CASSFQTSLSGELFF.